This TCR beta chain stems from a study of CD8+CD57+ T cells in acquired aplastic anemia. General study results and limits: Roughly 27 sequences, all CD8+ CDR3, were shared between patients and controls.

This clonotype was found many times. Its target is not known. For sequencing, patients were chosen who had shown expansion of CD8+CD57+ cells by flow cytometry. Every one of the patients had aplastic anemia (severe, acquired). CDR3 and TCR beta VDJ profiling relied on genomic DNA as the template. One entry per CDR3 protein, called by TCRdb with MiXCR from the reads. The data hold 200,000 to 300,000 distinct CDR3 sequences, with 47% observed a single time. The sequencing input was sorted CD4+, CD8+, or CD8+CD57+ T cells (not recorded which) from PBMCs. The sequence was obtained from a human donor with aplastic anemia.

This chain's CDR3 is CASSPPPYWTGGPEAFF. As DNA, the CDR3 is TGTGCCAGCAGCCCGCCCCCCTACTGGACAGGCGGGCCTGAAGCTTTCTTT. The gene calls are TRBV9 and TRBJ1-1; 7 nucleotides match TRBD1. CDR3 size: 17 residues. Trimming at V came to 4 bases and at J to 6 bases, leaving 18 bases not matched to a gene. Per germline, CDR1 SGDLS and CDR2 YYNGEE.